This TCR beta chain is from a study of T cell responses to AZD1222 COVID-19 vaccine. This clone has only one observation. The table came from immunoSEQ multiplex PCR; TCRdb's copy has only in-frame clones and leaves some out. Altogether about 130,000 clones are present, about 93% being singletons, with the ten largest covering 0.85% to 0.95%. The CDR3 is made up of 14 amino acids. Trimming removed 3 bases from V and 2 bases from J; junction bases left unmatched: 3. From germline, CDR1 is KGHSH and CDR2 LQKENI. Sequencing was performed on peripheral blood, taken on day 0 of AZD1222 vaccination. V usage is TRBV18 and J usage is TRBJ2-5; 7 positions match TRBD1. The clonotype was recovered from an adult in good health. For the CDR3, the DNA is TGTGCCAGCTCACCCGCAGGGGGTCAAGAGACCCAGTACTTC. Translating gives CASSPAGGQETQYF.